A single T cell receptor (beta chain) is shown here with its context. As yet, its antigen is unknown. This is likely a read error, given that the CDR3 carries no conserved phenylalanine or tryptophan at its end. TCRdb independently ran MiXCR on the 5' RACE reads; one entry per CDR3 protein. The table has more than 300,000 distinct CDR3 sequences, 9.5% to 12% seen once. The sample comes from a study of T cells after yellow fever vaccination. General study points: The secondary response was weaker, and its peak arrived faster, on day 5 versus 15.

Trimming left V 2 bases short and J 5 bases short, with 15 bases between. The CDR3 is 15 amino acids. CDR1 and CDR2 from the germline V gene are MNHEY and SVGEGT. Sequencing used CD4+ T cells sorted from PBMCs, obtained 45 days after the yellow fever booster vaccination. The sequence came from a man aged 18 to 30 who received the YFV17D yellow fever vaccine. J is TRBJ1-1 and V is TRBV6-2 or TRBV6-3; a possible D gene is TRBD1 (6 bases). CDR3 residues: CASSYGRHRETEAFS. The CDR3 region has the DNA TGTGCCAGCAGTTACGGCCGACACAGGGAAACTGAAGCTTTCTCT.